Below are 15 T cell receptor beta chains sequenced from a single sample in a study of memory CD8 T cells in hepatitis C reinfection. Libraries were prepared by immunoSEQ multiplex PCR; TCRdb keeps only in-frame clonotypes and omits some of them. The sample consists of just over 50,000 clones, roughly 86% of them appearing once. Time point noted: pre-reinfection, 55 to 20 weeks before reinfection detection. TCR sequencing was done directly ex vivo on sorted cells, without expansion in vitro. Sequencing used naive CD8+ T cells sorted from blood. The receptors here all came from a man aged 18 to 29 with hepatitis C virus infection.

V usage is TRBV6-6 and J usage is TRBJ1-2; D might be TRBD1 (5 bases). V was shortened by 2 bases and J by 6 bases, with 10 bases between the two germline ends. Per the germline V gene, CDR1 is MNHNY and CDR2 is SVGAGI (reference sequence). The CDR3 covers 13 residues. The CDR3 nucleotides read TGTGCCAGCAGTTACGGGGCAGGGAATGGCTACACCTTC. This codes for CASSYGAGNGYTF.

The chain uses TRBV13 and TRBJ2-3, with 8 positions matching TRBD1. The CDR3 totals 15 residues. CDR1 is PRHDT and CDR2 is FYEKMQ in the germline V gene (reference sequence). The ends lost 5 bases at V and 4 bases at J; junction bases unmatched: 8. This chain's CDR3 is CASSHTGGGSDTQYF. Here the CDR3 DNA reads TGTGCCAGCAGCCACACAGGGGGTGGGTCAGATACGCAGTATTTT.

Here the CDR3 reads CASSVEGGAGELFF. The CDR3 DNA follows: TGTGCCAGCAGCGTAGAAGGGGGAGCCGGGGAGCTGTTTTTT. The chain joins TRBV9 to TRBJ2-2; D might be TRBD1 (6 bases). This CDR3 has 14 residues. Germline values: CDR1 SGDLS, CDR2 YYNGEE. V shed 0 bases and J shed 6 bases, with 9 bases lying between them.

This chain joins TRBV27 and TRBJ2-1; 10 bases map to TRBD1. V shed 3 bases and J 7 bases; nucleotides not matched to a gene: 9. The CDR3 is 16 amino acids. CDR1 and CDR2 from the germline V gene are MNHEY and SMNVEV (reference sequence). The CDR3 is CASSLAGTGVGNEQFF. The CDR3 DNA is TGTGCCAGCAGTTTGGCTGGGACAGGGGTTGGAAATGAGCAGTTCTTC.

This chain connects TRBV19 to TRBJ2-7; a weak D match, TRBD1 (5 bases). The CDR3 loop spans 15 amino acids. CDR1 is LNHDA and CDR2 is SQIVND in the germline V gene (reference sequence). The V end was cut by 1 base, the J end by 0 bases, with 10 bases between. The CDR3 DNA reads TGTGCCAGTAGTATAGCCACAGGCGGCTCCTACGAGCAGTACTTC. Protein sequence: CASSIATGGSYEQYF.

The rearrangement links TRBV4-3 to TRBJ2-5; a weak D match, TRBD1 (5 bases). Trimming left V 0 bases short and J 1 base short, with 6 bases between. Germline-derived CDR1 and CDR2 are LGHNA and YSLEER. The length of the CDR3 is 14 residues. CDR3 protein: CASSQDDSQETQYF. The CDR3 nucleotides are TGCGCCAGCAGCCAAGATGACAGCCAAGAGACCCAGTACTTC.

CDR3 nucleotide sequence: TGTGCCAGCAGCGTAGAAGGCGGATTCTTAGGTACTGAAAAACTGTTTTTT. Protein: CASSVEGGFLGTEKLFF. The chain couples TRBV9 to TRBJ1-4, with D unclear. V was shortened by 0 bases and J by 7 bases, with 19 bases between the two germline ends. This CDR3 contains 17 residues. Germline values: CDR1 SGDLS, CDR2 YYNGEE.

The chain has TRBV19 and TRBJ1-1, with a possible D match to TRBD1 (5 bases). Deletions cut 1 base from V and 1 base from J, with 7 bases between. This CDR3 is built from 14 residues. CDR1 is LNHDA, CDR2 SQIVND, per germline (reference sequence). The DNA for the CDR3 is TGTGCCAGTAGTATAGGGAGGGGGAACACTGAAGCTTTCTTT. Protein: CASSIGRGNTEAFF.

V and J are TRBV19 and TRBJ2-1, with 7 bases lining up with TRBD1. The CDR3 consists of 16 residues. V was pared by 2 bases and J by 2 bases, with 6 bases of the junction left unmatched. Germline values: CDR1 LNHDA, CDR2 SQIVND (reference sequence). CDR3 nucleotides: TGTGCCAGTAGTATATACGACAGGGAACCCTACAATGAGCAGTTCTTC. Amino acid sequence: CASSIYDREPYNEQFF. Complete variable domain (other parts from reference TRBV19 and TRBJ2-1): DGGITQSPKYLFRKEGQNVTLSCEQNLNHDAMYWYRQDPGQGLRLIYYSQIVNDFQKGDIAEGYSVSREKKESFPLTVTSAQKNPTAFYLCASSIYDREPYNEQFFGPGTRLTVL.

The sample holds a few counts of this clone. This chain links TRBV6-1 with TRBJ1-1; no definite D call. Deletions cut 0 bases from V and 4 bases from J, with 9 bases between. The CDR3 contains 14 residues. Per germline, CDR1 MNHNS and CDR2 SASEGT. CDR3 in DNA: TGTGCCAGCAGTGAAGCGCGGAGAGGCACTGAAGCTTTCTTT. Protein: CASSEARRGTEAFF.

The V call is TRBV5-6, the J call TRBJ2-5; 16 bases line up with TRBD2. J gave up 4 bases and V 4 bases, and 7 bases lay outside the gene matches. CDR3 size: 17 residues. Germline V CDR1 and CDR2: SGHDT, YYEEEE. The CDR3 reads CASSLGLAGGPLETQYF. CDR3 coding DNA: TGTGCCAGCAGCCTGGGACTAGCGGGAGGGCCGCTAGAGACCCAGTACTTC.

This sequence joins TRBV7-8 and TRBJ2-5, with 8 bases fitting TRBD2. V was pared by 2 bases and J by 3 bases, with 2 bases of the junction left unmatched. From germline, CDR1 is SGHVS and CDR2 FQNEAQ. The CDR3 consists of 14 residues. The CDR3 DNA reads as TGTGCCAGCAGCTTACCAGCGGGAGAAGAGACCCAGTACTTC. Translating it yields CASSLPAGEETQYF.

In the case of this clone: One junction end does not reproduce the germline sequence, and a read error may be involved. V gene TRBV7-3 combines with J gene TRBJ2-3, with D perhaps TRBD2 (6 bases). The CDR3 is made up of 15 amino acids. Germline CDR1 is SGHTA and CDR2 is FQGTGA. The CDR3 nucleotides read TGTGCCAGCAGCTTAAGCGGGGTTAGCACAGATGCGCAGTATTTT. Translating gives CASSLSGVSTDAQYF.

The rearrangement links TRBV28 to TRBJ2-1; perhaps TRBD2 as D (5 bases). The CDR3 spans 14 residues. The V end was cut by 5 bases, the J end by 3 bases, with 11 bases between. Germline V gene lookup returns CDR1 MDHEN and CDR2 SYDVKM. The DNA of the CDR3 is TGTGCCAGCAGTGGGGATACTAGCTACAATGAGCAGTTCTTC. Amino acids: CASSGDTSYNEQFF.

The sample holds one count of this clone. CDR3 loop: CASKPRGRTDTQYF. The CDR3 DNA reads as TGTGCCAGCAAACCCAGGGGCCGAACAGATACGCAGTATTTT. The rearrangement joins TRBV5-4 to TRBJ2-3; a weak D match, TRBD1 (6 bases). V lost 6 bases, J lost 3 bases, and 14 bases lay in between. CDR3 length: 14 amino acids. The germline V gene encodes CDR1 SGHNT and CDR2 YYREEE (reference sequence).